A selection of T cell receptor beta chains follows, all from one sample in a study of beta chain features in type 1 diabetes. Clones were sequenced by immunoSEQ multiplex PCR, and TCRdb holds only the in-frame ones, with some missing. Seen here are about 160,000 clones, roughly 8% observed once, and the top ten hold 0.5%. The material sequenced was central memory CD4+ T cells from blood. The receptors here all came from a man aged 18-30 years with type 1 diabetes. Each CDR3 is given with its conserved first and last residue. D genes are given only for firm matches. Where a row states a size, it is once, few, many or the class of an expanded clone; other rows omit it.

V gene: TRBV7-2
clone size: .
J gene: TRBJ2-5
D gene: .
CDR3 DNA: TGTGCCAGCAGCTTAGACGTCCGGGGGGAGACCCAGTACTTC
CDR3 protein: CASSLDVRGETQYF

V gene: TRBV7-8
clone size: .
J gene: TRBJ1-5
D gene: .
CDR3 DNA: TGTGCCAGCAGCTTAGGAGAGGATCAGCCCCAGCATTTT
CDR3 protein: CASSLGEDQPQHF

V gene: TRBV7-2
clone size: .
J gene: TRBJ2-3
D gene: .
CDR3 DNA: TGTGCCAGCAGCCGCTATAGCGGAAACACAGATACGCAGTATTTT
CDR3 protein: CASSRYSGNTDTQYF

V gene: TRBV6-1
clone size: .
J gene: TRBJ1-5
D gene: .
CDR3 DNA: TGTGCCAGCAGTCCTCGTACAGTTTTGGATCAGCCCCAGCATTTT
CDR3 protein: CASSPRTVLDQPQHF

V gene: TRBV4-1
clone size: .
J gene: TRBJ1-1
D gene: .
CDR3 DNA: TGCGCCAGCAGCCAAGTTGGAGGGAAGCCTGAAGCTTTCTTT
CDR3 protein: CASSQVGGKPEAFF

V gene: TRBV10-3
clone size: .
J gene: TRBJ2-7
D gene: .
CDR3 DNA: TGTGCCATTTCGGTTAGAGACGAGCAGTACTTC
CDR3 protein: CAISVRDEQYF

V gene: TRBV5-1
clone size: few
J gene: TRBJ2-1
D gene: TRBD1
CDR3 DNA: TGCGCCAGCAGCTTGGCCCGGAGCGGGACAGGGGTTGAGGGAGAGCAGTTCTTC
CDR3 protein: CASSLARSGTGVEGEQFF

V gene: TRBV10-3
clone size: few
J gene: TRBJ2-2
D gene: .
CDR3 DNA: TGTGCCACCTACCCAGGGAAGGTATCCGGGGAGCTGTTTTTT
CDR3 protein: CATYPGKVSGELFF

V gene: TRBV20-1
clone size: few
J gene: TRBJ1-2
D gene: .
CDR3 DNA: TGCAGTGTGGGCCAGGGTTATGGCTACACCTTC
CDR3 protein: CSVGQGYGYTF

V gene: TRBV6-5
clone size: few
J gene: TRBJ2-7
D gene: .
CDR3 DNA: TGTGCCAGCAGTTACGGGGTGGGACTGGGCTACGAGCAGTACTTC
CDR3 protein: CASSYGVGLGYEQYF